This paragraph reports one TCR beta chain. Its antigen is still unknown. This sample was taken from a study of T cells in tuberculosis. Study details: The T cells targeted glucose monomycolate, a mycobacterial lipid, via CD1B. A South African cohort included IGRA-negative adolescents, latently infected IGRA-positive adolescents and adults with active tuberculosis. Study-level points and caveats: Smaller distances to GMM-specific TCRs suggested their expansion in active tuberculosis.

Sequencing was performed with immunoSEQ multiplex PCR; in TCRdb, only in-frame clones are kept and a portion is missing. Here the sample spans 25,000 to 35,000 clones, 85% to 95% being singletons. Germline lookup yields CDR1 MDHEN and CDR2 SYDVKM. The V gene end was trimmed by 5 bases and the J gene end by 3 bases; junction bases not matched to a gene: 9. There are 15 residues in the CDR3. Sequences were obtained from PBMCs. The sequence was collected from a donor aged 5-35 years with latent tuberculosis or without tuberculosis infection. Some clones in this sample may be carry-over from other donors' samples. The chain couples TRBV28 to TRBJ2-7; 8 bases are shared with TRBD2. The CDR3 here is CASSTPAAGVYEQYF. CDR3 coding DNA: TGTGCCAGCAGTACTCCAGCAGCGGGAGTCTACGAGCAGTACTTC.